The T cell receptor beta chain described here comes from a study of T-cell memory formation after mild COVID-19. The overall study: There were largely donor-specific TCR clusters. Study conclusions and caveats: Cross-reactive memory appears to have joined, as suggested by some responding clones showing up in pre-infection memory. Contracting CD4+ clones sat mainly in CM and EM; CD8+ in EMRA. The authors did not confirm SARS-CoV-2 specificity of second-wave clones peaking day 37.

TCRdb passed the 5' RACE reads through MiXCR, listing each CDR3 protein once. Of around 320,000 distinct CDR3 sequences listed, 28% were seen once; the top ten hold roughly 14%. Notes on this clonotype: The antigen is unknown.

V shed 1 base and J 1 base; nucleotides not matched to a gene: 7. CDR1 and CDR2 from the germline V gene are SGHDT and YYEEEE. The CDR3 runs to 17 residues. The rearrangement joins TRBV5-6 to TRBJ1-2; 10 bases align to TRBD1. This clonotype was obtained from an adult woman who had mild COVID-19 (a few samples of this study predate the infection). Cell type and time point are not known. The sequenced sample consisted of PBMCs or a T cell subset sorted from them (not recorded which). The CDR3 protein is CASSLNSGTGVNYGYTF. In DNA form, the CDR3 reads TGTGCCAGCAGCTTGAACTCCGGGACAGGGGTTAACTATGGCTACACCTTC.